The next 13 T cell receptor beta chains were all read from a single sample in a study of cytomegalovirus exposure and HLA in healthy donors. With 60 Vbeta and 13 Jbeta primers, the PCR was carried out. Data came from immunoSEQ multiplex PCR; TCRdb stores just in-frame clones and leaves some out. The table includes hundreds of thousands of clones, 60% to 85% detected once. The sequencing sample was made of PBMCs. These receptor sequences come from a man aged 40-49 years in good health and CMV-seronegative.

This rearrangement joins TRBV6-5 to TRBJ2-1, with D perhaps TRBD1 (6 bases). V was shortened by 2 bases and J by 9 bases, with 17 bases between the two germline ends. The V gene's germline CDR1 is MNHEY and CDR2 SVGAGI. The CDR3 loop spans 15 amino acids. This CDR3 is CASSYRQGKGVEQFF. CDR3 coding DNA: TGTGCCAGCAGTTACCGGCAGGGGAAAGGAGTTGAGCAGTTCTTC.

V gene TRBV29-1 combines with J gene TRBJ2-7, with no clear D. CDR3 size: 13 residues. The V and J ends lost 4 bases and 0 bases respectively, with 10 bases between them. The germline V gene encodes CDR1 SQVTM and CDR2 ANQGSEA. As DNA, the CDR3 is TGCAGCGTTGTTGTCCACAGCTCCTACGAGCAGTACTTC. This encodes CSVVVHSSYEQYF.

The chain joins TRBV5-8 to TRBJ1-5, with 7 bases matching TRBD1. The CDR3 is 16 amino acids. Germline V gene sequence: CDR1 SGHTS, CDR2 YDEGEE. Trimming took 4 bases from V and 0 from J; bases not matched to a gene: 7. CDR3 DNA: TGTGCCAGCAGCCGGACAGGAAGCCATAGCAATCAGCCCCAGCATTTT. Translated, it gives CASSRTGSHSNQPQHF.

This chain connects TRBV10-3 to TRBJ1-1; D unclear. The germline V gene has CDR1 ENHRY and CDR2 SYGVKD. The V end was cut by 6 bases, the J end by 1 base, with 6 bases between. This CDR3 has 12 residues. This CDR3 is CAIRNRNTEAFF. In nucleotides, the CDR3 is TGTGCCATCAGGAACAGGAACACTGAAGCTTTCTTT.

This chain uses TRBV5-1 with TRBJ2-7; D remains ambiguous. There are 12 residues in the CDR3. V was cut by 4 bases and J by 3 bases, with 8 bases left in between. Germline V lookup: CDR1 SGHRS, CDR2 YFSETQ. The CDR3 loop is CASSPTVYEQYF. The DNA of the CDR3 is TGCGCCAGCAGCCCCACGGTCTACGAGCAGTACTTC. Full variable domain (missing parts from reference TRBV5-1 and TRBJ2-7): KAGVTQTPRYLIKTRGQQVTLSCSPISGHRSVSWYQQTPGQGLQFLFEYFSETQRNKGNFPGRFSGRQFSNSRSEMNVSTLELGDSALYLCASSPTVYEQYFGPGTRLTVT.

J is TRBJ1-5 and V is TRBV28; TRBD1 matches 9 bases. Germline trimming cut 6 bases from V and 4 bases from J; bases unmatched to any gene: 1. The germline gives CDR1 MDHEN, CDR2 SYDVKM. The CDR3 has 13 residues. The CDR3 protein is CASRQGANQPQHF. CDR3 DNA sequence: TGTGCCAGCAGACAGGGGGCGAATCAGCCCCAGCATTTT.

This clone was counted only a few times. The chain combines TRBV7-6 with TRBJ2-1; 12 nucleotides line up with TRBD2. Unmatched junction bases numbered 12, after V lost 1 base and J lost 5 bases. Germline values: CDR1 SGHVS, CDR2 FNYEAQ. The CDR3 is made up of 19 amino acids. The CDR3 DNA reads TGTGCCAGCAGCTTAGTTCTAGCGGGGGGGCCGCGTGGGGACAATGAGCAGTTCTTC. This gives the protein CASSLVLAGGPRGDNEQFF.

The chain links TRBV19 to TRBJ1-5, with D unclear. The germline V gene encodes CDR1 LNHDA and CDR2 SQIVND (reference sequence). The CDR3 has 16 amino acids. The ends were cut back, 8 bases at V and 0 bases at J, with 17 bases in the middle. CDR3 sequence reads: CASGRTDRYSNQPQHF. The CDR3 nucleotides are TGTGCCAGTGGAAGGACTGATCGATATAGCAATCAGCCCCAGCATTTT.

CDR3 protein: CASSQGIAAPYEQYF. DNA of the CDR3: TGCGCCAGCAGCCAAGGTATTGCGGCTCCCTACGAGCAGTACTTC. This rearrangement joins TRBV4-1 to TRBJ2-7; D is uncertain. In germline, CDR1 is MGHRA, CDR2 YSYEKL. V lost 1 base and J lost 2, with 12 bases in between. The CDR3 extends over 15 amino acids.

V gene TRBV10-3 combines with J gene TRBJ1-1; D remains ambiguous. This CDR3 is built from 12 residues. The V and J ends lost 2 bases and 4 bases respectively, with 5 bases between them. Germline V gene sequence: CDR1 ENHRY, CDR2 SYGVKD. In DNA form, the CDR3 reads TGTGCCATCAGTGAGGTCGGCACTGAAGCTTTCTTT. It is translated as CAISEVGTEAFF.

CDR3 protein: CASSRAGPYLNEQYF. Here the CDR3 DNA reads TGTGCCAGCAGTAGGGCGGGGCCTTACCTCAACGAGCAGTACTTC. The chain carries TRBV27 and TRBJ2-7; the D gene is possibly TRBD2 (6 bases). Germline CDR1 is MNHEY and CDR2 is SMNVEV (reference sequence). This CDR3 comprises 15 residues. V was pared by 5 bases and J by 5 bases, with 19 bases between.

The chain combines TRBV13 with TRBJ1-1, with 7 bases aligning to TRBD1. Losses at the gene ends were 5 bases for V and 3 bases for J; bases not matched to a gene: 6. CDR1 and CDR2 (germline): PRHDT, FYEKMQ (reference sequence). The CDR3 sequence is 14 residues long. CDR3 in amino acids: CASSPRGSYTEAFF. The DNA for the CDR3 is TGTGCCAGCAGCCCCAGGGGGTCGTACACTGAAGCTTTCTTT.

J is TRBJ2-1 and V is TRBV7-3; 7 bases agree with TRBD2. The CDR3 covers 15 residues. Germline CDR1 SGHTA, CDR2 FQGTGA. The ends lost 5 bases at V and 4 bases at J; junction bases unmatched: 8. The CDR3 loop is CASSPLGGTYNEQFF. The CDR3 nucleotides read TGTGCCAGCAGCCCCCTCGGGGGGACTTACAATGAGCAGTTCTTC.